This entry describes one T cell receptor (beta chain). Its matching antigen is unknown. Amplification used 60 Vbeta primers and 13 Jbeta primers. Sequencing used immunoSEQ multiplex PCR; TCRdb keeps in-frame clones, though not all of them. The table shows about 200,000 clones, with around 78% occurring only once. This entry belongs to a study of cytomegalovirus exposure and HLA in healthy donors. Study outcomes and limitations: A later analysis appeared to link common viral pathogens to several of the most significant clusters. Among TCR beta chains of equal frequency, HLA-associated ones were more clonally expanded in a later analysis.

Trimming removed 6 bases from V and 0 bases from J; junction bases left unmatched: 6. The CDR3 contains 16 residues. Germline loops: CDR1 ENHRY, CDR2 SYGVKD. Specimen: PBMCs. The origin of this receptor is a man aged 30 to 39 in good health and CMV-seronegative. The rearrangement links TRBV10-3 to TRBJ2-1, with TRBD2 matching over 9 bases. CDR3 protein: CAIRKEREVSYNEQFF. CDR3 nucleotides: TGTGCCATCAGGAAAGAGCGGGAGGTCTCCTACAATGAGCAGTTCTTC.